This TCR beta chain was profiled in a study of blood T cell repertoires in COVID-19. Germline V gene lookup returns CDR1 SGHKS and CDR2 YYEKEE (reference sequence). The CDR3 sequence is 15 residues long. Trimming cost V 4 bases and J 5 bases; bases outside gene matches: 11. Profiled with immunoSEQ multiplex PCR; TCRdb holds only in-frame clones, not every one. This table holds over 600,000 clones, 80% to 90% found once. The TCR sequence derives from a woman aged 18-29 years with acute or convalescent COVID-19. The V call is TRBV5-5, the J call TRBJ1-1, with TRBD1 matching over 7 bases. Specimen: peripheral blood. CDR3 in amino acids: CASSRTGQARTEAFF. CDR3 sequence (DNA): TGTGCCAGCAGCCGGACAGGACAGGCGAGGACTGAAGCTTTCTTT.